Each of the 2 T cell receptor beta chains below was sequenced from the same sample in a study of read filtering for tumor transcriptome and immune sequencing. Molecular barcoded adaptors covering alpha/delta and beta/gamma chains were used on 400 ng RNA. One entry per CDR3 protein results from TCRdb running MiXCR on the reads. The sample lists 12,000 to 15,000 distinct CDR3 sequences, 20% seen once, with more than 75% in the top ten. The material sequenced was a population of CD138-negative cells sorted from bone marrow. The receptors shown here come from a donor at least 40 years old with multiple myeloma.

This chain links TRBV4-3 with TRBJ2-1; D might be TRBD1 (5 bases). From germline, CDR1 is LGHNA and CDR2 YSLEER. This CDR3 comprises 18 residues. Deletions cut 0 bases from V and 5 bases from J, with 20 bases between. The CDR3 bases are TGCGCCAGCAGCCAAGATTTTCTCCCGGACAAGTCGCACAATGAGCAGTTCTTC. It specifies CASSQDFLPDKSHNEQFF.

This clonotype was observed at least ten times. V and J are TRBV6-2 or TRBV6-3 and TRBJ2-1; TRBD2 matches at 10 bases. The V and J ends lost 3 bases and 9 bases, in that order; junction bases with no gene match: 11. The CDR3 sequence is 16 residues long. Germline CDR1 MNHEY, CDR2 SVGEGT. The chain's CDR3 is CASSYGVAGGRSEQFF. In DNA form, the CDR3 reads TGTGCCAGCAGTTATGGGGTAGCGGGGGGCCGGAGTGAGCAGTTCTTC.